The present T cell receptor (beta chain) was sequenced within a study of T cell responses to AZD1222 COVID-19 vaccine. The germline V and J ends were trimmed by 7 bases and 1 base, with 10 bases remaining between them. This CDR3 has 13 amino acids. CDR1 PRHDT and CDR2 FYEKMQ come from the germline V gene (reference sequence). A remark on this clone: Its antigen is unknown.

The study's findings and limits: Every sample of the repertoires postdated the peak T cell response. Donors were mostly white British, more females; clonal diversity possibly underestimated. With two AZD1222 doses given, Spike-specific TCR breadth and depth both rose.

Repertoires were generated with immunoSEQ multiplex PCR, while TCRdb's copy carries only in-frame clones and drops some. Found here are approximately 190,000 clones, 80% to 90% of them singletons; the top ten hold approximately 2.5%. The sequence came from an adult in good health. Specimen: peripheral blood, collected on day 0 of MenACWY control vaccination. The chain uses TRBV13 and TRBJ1-1; D is perhaps TRBD1 (5 bases). The CDR3 loop is CASTNGANTEAFF. CDR3 in DNA: TGTGCCAGCACAAACGGGGCGAACACTGAAGCTTTCTTT.